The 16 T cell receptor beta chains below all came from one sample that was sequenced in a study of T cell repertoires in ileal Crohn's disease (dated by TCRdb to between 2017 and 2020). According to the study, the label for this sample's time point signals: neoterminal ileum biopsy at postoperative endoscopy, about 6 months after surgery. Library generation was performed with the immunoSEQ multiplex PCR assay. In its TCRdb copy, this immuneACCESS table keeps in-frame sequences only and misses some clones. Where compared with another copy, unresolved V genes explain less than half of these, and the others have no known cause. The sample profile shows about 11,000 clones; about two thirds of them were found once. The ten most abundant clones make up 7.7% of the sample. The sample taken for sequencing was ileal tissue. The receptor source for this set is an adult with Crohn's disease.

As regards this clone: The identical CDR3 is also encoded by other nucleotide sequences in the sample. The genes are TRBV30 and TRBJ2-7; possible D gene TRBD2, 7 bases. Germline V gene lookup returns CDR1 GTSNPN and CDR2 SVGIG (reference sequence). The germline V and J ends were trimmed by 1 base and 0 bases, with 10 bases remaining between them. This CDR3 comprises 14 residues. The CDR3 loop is CAWSEGGSSYEQYF. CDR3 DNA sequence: TGTGCCTGGAGTGAGGGGGGGAGCTCCTACGAGCAGTACTTC. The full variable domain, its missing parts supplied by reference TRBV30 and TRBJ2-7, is SQTIHQWPATLVQPVGSPLSLECTVEGTSNPNLYWYRQAAGRGLQLLFYSVGIGQISSEVPQNLSASRPQDRQFILSSKKLLLSDSGFYLCAWSEGGSSYEQYFGPGTRLTVT.

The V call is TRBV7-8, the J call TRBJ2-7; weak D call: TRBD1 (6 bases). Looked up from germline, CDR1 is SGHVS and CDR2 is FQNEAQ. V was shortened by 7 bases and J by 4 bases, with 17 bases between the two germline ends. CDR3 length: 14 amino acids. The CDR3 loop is CASISGVARYEQYF. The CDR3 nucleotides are TGTGCCAGCATCTCAGGGGTAGCCCGGTACGAGCAGTACTTC. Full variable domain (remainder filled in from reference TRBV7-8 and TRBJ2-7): GAGVSQSPRYKVAKRGQDVALRCDPISGHVSLFWYQQALGQGPEFLTYFQNEAQLDKSGLPSDRFFAERPEGSVSTLKIQRTQQEDSAVYLCASISGVARYEQYFGPGTRLTVT.

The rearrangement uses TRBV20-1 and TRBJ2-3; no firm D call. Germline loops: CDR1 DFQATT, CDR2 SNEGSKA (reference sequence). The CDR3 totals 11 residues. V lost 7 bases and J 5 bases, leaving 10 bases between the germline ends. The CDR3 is CSGLPQDTQYF. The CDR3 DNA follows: TGCAGTGGGCTCCCACAAGATACGCAGTATTTT.

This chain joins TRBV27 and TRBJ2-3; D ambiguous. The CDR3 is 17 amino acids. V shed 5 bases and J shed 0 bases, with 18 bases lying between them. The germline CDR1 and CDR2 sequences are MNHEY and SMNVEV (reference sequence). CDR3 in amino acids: CASSLTRYPTSTDTQYF. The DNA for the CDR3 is TGTGCCAGCAGTCTTACCCGGTACCCAACTAGCACAGATACGCAGTATTTT.

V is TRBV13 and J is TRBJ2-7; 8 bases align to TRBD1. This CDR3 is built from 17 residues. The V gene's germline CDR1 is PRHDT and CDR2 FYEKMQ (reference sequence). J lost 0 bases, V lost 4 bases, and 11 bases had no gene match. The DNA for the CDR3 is TGTGCCAGCAGCTCCTTGGGGAACAGGGGGTCCTCCTACGAGCAGTACTTC. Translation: CASSSLGNRGSSYEQYF.

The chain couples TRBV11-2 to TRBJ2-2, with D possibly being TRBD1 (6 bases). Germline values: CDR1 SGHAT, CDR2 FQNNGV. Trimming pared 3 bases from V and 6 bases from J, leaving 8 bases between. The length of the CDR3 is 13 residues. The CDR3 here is CASSFHRAGELFF. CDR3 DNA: TGTGCCAGCAGCTTCCACAGGGCCGGGGAGCTGTTTTTT.

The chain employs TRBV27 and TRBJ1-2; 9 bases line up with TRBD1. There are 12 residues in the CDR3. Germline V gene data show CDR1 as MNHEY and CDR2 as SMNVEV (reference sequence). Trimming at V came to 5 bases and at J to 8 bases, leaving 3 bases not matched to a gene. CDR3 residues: CASSLGQGGYTF. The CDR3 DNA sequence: TGTGCCAGCAGTCTAGGACAGGGGGGCTACACCTTC.

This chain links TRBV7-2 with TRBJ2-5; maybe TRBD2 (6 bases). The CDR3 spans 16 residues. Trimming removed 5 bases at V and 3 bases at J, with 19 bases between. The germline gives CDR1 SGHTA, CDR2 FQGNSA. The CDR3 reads CASSPDHSAGKETQYF. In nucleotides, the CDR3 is TGTGCCAGCAGCCCGGACCATAGCGCGGGAAAAGAGACCCAGTACTTC.

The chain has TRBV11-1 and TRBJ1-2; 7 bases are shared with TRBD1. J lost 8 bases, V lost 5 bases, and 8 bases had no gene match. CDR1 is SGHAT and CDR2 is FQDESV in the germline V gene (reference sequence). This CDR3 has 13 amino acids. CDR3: CASSLDRDRGYTF. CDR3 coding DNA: TGTGCCAGCAGCCTCGACAGGGACCGGGGCTACACCTTC.

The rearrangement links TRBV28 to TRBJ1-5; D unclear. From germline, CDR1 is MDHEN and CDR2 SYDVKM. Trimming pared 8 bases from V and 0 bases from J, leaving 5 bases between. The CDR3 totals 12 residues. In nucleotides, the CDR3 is TGTGCCAGCCGGAGTAGCAATCAGCCCCAGCATTTT. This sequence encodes CASRSSNQPQHF.

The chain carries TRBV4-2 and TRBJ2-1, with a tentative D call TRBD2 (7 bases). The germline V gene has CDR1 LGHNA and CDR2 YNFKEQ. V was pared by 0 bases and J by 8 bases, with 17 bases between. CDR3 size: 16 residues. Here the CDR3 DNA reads TGTGCCAGCAGCCAAGATGGGGAGGGGGGTGTGGATGAGCAGTTCTTC. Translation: CASSQDGEGGVDEQFF.

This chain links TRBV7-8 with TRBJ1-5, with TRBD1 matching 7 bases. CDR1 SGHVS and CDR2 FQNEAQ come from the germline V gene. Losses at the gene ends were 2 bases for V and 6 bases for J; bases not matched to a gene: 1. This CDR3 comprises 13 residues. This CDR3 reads CASSLKGAQPQHF. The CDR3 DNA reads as TGTGCCAGCAGCTTAAAGGGGGCTCAGCCCCAGCATTTT. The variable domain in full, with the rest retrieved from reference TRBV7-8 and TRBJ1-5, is GAGVSQSPRYKVAKRGQDVALRCDPISGHVSLFWYQQALGQGPEFLTYFQNEAQLDKSGLPSDRFFAERPEGSVSTLKIQRTQQEDSAVYLCASSLKGAQPQHFGDGTRLSIL.

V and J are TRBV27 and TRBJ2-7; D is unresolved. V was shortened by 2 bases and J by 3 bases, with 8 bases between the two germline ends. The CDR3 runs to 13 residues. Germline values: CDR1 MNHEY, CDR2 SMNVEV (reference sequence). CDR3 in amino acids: CASSLGQFYEQYF. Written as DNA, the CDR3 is TGTGCCAGCAGTTTAGGGCAGTTCTACGAGCAGTACTTC.

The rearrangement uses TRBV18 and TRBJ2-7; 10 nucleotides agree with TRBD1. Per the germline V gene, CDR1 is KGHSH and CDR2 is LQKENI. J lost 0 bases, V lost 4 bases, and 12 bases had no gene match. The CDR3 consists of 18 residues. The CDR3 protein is CASSHEDRGIRSSYEQYF. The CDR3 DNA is TGTGCCAGCTCACACGAGGACAGGGGGATTCGGAGCTCCTACGAGCAGTACTTC. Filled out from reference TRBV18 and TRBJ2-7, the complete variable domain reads NAGVMQNPRHLVRRRGQEARLRCSPMKGHSHVYWYRQLPEEGLKFMVYLQKENIIDESGMPKERFSAEFPKEGPSILRIQQVVRGDSAAYFCASSHEDRGIRSSYEQYFGPGTRLTVT.

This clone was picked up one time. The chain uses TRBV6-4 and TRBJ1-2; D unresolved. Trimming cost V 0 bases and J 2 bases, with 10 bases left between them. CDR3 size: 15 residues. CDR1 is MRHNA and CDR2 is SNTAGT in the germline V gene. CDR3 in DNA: TGTGCCAGCAGTGACTCCGTTGGGGAGAACTATGGCTACACCTTC. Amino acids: CASSDSVGENYGYTF.

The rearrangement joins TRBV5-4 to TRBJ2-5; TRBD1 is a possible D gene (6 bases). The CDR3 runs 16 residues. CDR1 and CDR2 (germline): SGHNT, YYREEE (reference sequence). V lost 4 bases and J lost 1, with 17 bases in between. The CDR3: CASSPLKLGGQETQYF. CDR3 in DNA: TGTGCCAGCAGCCCCCTCAAGCTAGGGGGCCAAGAGACCCAGTACTTC.